This T cell receptor beta chain was observed in a study of shared clonotypes between healthy human individuals (dated by TCRdb to 2018 to 2021). Turning to the overall study: Three men and two women, aged 18 to 49 years, made up the cohort. Per donor, three plates each were used for CD4 naive and CD4 memory, two for CD8 naive, and one for CD8 memory. The study deeply sequenced blood TCR repertoires of roughly five healthy adults to estimate repertoire size and the extent of clonotype sharing between individuals. Libraries were prepared and TCR repertoires were sequenced by different laboratories using diverse techniques, in order to increase sequencing depth and limit assay-specific biases. Between about 0.85 and 10 billion PBMCs per donor were obtained by leukapheresis.

TCR CDR3 regions were amplified from genomic DNA by multiplex PCR using the deep immunoSEQ assay. Extracted genomic DNA from each cell subset was distributed evenly across all wells of several immunoSEQ 96-well plates, and each plate was treated as a replicate. Each replicate PCR for sorted subsets received about 0.2 ug genomic DNA, equal to about 30,000 T cell genomes. Purified libraries were measured with a Qubit 3.0 fluorometer, size-checked on a Bioanalyzer 2100, and measured again with the KAPA Library Quantification kit. A separate single-read 150-cycle Illumina NextSeq 550 flow cell was used to sequence each immunoSEQ 96-well plate. In the source study's methods: Because only junctional sequences without quality scores were contained in the immunoSEQ output, filtering matching that applied to full-length reads could not be performed. Sequences were annotated with PyIR, a Python wrapper for IgBLAST v1.9, using IMGT germline references to assign V/J genes and CDR3. Any read was removed if the V/J assignment was weak (E-value above 1e-6), the CDR3 was missing, or the read contained stop codons, out-of-frame junctions, or ambiguous translated residues. V3J clonotypes were defined as sequences sharing the same inferred V gene, J gene, and CDR3 amino acid sequence. Percentage overlap between repertoires was calculated by dividing the number of shared unique clonotypes by the size of the smaller repertoire. Three approaches were used to assess repertoire richness: RTK rarefaction, the Chao1 estimator, and Recon v2.1 estimates of unobserved clonotypes. OLGA was used to compute generation probabilities for all TCRbeta clonotypes that the gDNA method yielded from a few donors. Imported from immuneACCESS, the table was reduced by TCRdb to in-frame sequences with V and J called. These copies leave out some clones; in studies compared against another copy, an unresolved V gene accounts for under half, and the cause of the remainder is not known. V and J calls and clone size are copied from that table; D and trimming were computed from the DNA. The sample has around 1.1 million clones on record, around three quarters of them singletons. In total, the top ten clones hold roughly 0.61% of the sample.

Healthy HIV-negative adults with no recently reported acute infections or vaccinations were included as donors. Every donor was a Caucasian adult living in Nashville, Tennessee, USA. Magnetic negative selection was used to enrich CD4+ T cells, after which naive cells were positively selected on CD45RA and the negative fraction became the memory subset. Blood was collected by leukapheresis, and PBMCs were isolated by Ficoll-Histopaque density gradient centrifugation and then cryopreserved in liquid nitrogen vapor phase. Analytical flow cytometry was used to check the purity and quantity of every magnetically sorted T cell population. Genomic DNA was isolated from each sorted fraction and quantified by UV absorbance on a Nanodrop 2000c. Results and caveats for the whole study, not just this receptor: Rarefaction of sorted-subset datasets indicated incomplete sequencing despite the large sequencing depth. Higher generation probabilities were observed for clonotypes shared by all four sorted-subset donors than for non-shared clonotypes. Pairwise subsampling led to the expectation that sequencing depth would affect the degree of clonotype sharing among donors. Sampling was restricted to blood, and TCR repertoires in tissue are likely to differ from TCR repertoires in blood. When several donors were compared, the shared fraction of clonotypes was 5% to 6.5% for naive CD4, approximately 3.3% for naive CD8, roughly 2.5% for memory CD4, and around 0.4% for memory CD8. Because the study included a small number of donors, the genetic and exposure-history diversity represented was limited. Naive subsets generally had larger estimated clonotype richness than memory subsets did.

As regards this clone: Its recognized antigen is unknown. The input lacks base qualities; no much larger clone sits a single base away.

The V end gives up 0 bases and the J end 0 bases, leaving 8 bases in the junction not matched to a gene. The CDR3, cysteine through phenylalanine, is 18 amino acids long. Only the CDR3 portion is preserved as DNA: 54 bases, with reading frame beginning at the first base. Reading the germline V gene gives CDR1 SGHRS and CDR2 YFSETQ. The sequence was collected from a man in his late teens or twenties in good health. Some clones in this sample may be carry-over from other donors' samples. The sample comprised memory CD4+ T cells from PBMCs. What the cell subset or site label conveys for this sample: CD45RA-negative fraction. The chain couples TRBV5-1 to TRBJ2-7, with TRBD2 matching 11 junction bases. Read as DNA, the sequence is TGCGCCAGCAGCTTGGTAGCTAGCGGGGGGCGGAGCTCCTACGAGCAGTACTTC. Translated, it reads CASSLVASGGRSSYEQYF.